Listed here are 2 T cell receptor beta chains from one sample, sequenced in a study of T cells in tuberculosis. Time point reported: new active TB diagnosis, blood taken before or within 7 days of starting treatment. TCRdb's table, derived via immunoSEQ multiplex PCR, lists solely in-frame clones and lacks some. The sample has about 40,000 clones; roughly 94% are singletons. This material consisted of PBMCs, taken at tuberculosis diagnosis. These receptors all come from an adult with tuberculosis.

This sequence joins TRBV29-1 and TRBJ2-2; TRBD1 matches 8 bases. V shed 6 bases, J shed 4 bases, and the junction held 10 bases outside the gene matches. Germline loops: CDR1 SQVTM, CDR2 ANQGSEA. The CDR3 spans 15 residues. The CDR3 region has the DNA TGCAGCGTCGCCAAACTCGGACAGGGCACCGGGGAGCTGTTTTTT. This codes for CSVAKLGQGTGELFF.

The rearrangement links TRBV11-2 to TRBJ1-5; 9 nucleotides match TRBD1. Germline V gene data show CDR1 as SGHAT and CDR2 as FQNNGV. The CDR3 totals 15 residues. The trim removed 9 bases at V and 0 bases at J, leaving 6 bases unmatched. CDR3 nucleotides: TGTGCCAGTAGCGAGGGACAGGGTAGCAATCAGCCCCAGCATTTT. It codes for CASSEGQGSNQPQHF. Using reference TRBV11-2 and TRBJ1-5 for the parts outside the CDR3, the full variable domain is EAGVAQSPRYKIIEKRQSVAFWCNPISGHATLYWYQQILGQGPKLLIQFQNNGVVDDSQLPKDRFSAERLKGVDSTLKIQPAKLEDSAVYLCASSEGQGSNQPQHFGDGTRLSIL.